This paragraph covers one T cell receptor beta chain sequence. The antigen remains unidentified. The sample originates from a study of vaccination effects on CD4 cells after COVID-19. Background on the study: Peptide-pool stimulation followed by sequencing identified expanded antigen-specific CD4+ clonotypes in the ViraFEST assay. The post-vaccine samples were taken, at the median, 72 days after the second dose. It was with roughly 9.5 IU/ml IL-2 and approximately 10 ug/ml peptides that a few million PBMC per well were cultured.

Subsequent to a culture period of approximately 11 days, CD4+ T cells were isolated. The vaccine given was either BNT162b2 or mRNA-1273, in two doses. Assay: immunoSEQ multiplex PCR; the TCRdb copy retains only in-frame clones and omits some. The sample includes approximately 60,000 clones, 78% of them seen just once. Sequenced here: CD4+ T cells from PBMCs cultured without peptide, sampled after COVID-19 vaccination. The clonotype was recovered from a human donor who received a COVID-19 vaccine.

The CDR3 DNA follows: TGCGCCAGCAGCCACGGGACTAGCGGGATCGGTGAGCAGTTCTTC. Protein: CASSHGTSGIGEQFF. The chain recombines TRBV5-1 with TRBJ2-1, with TRBD2 identical over 13 bases. Germline loops: CDR1 SGHRS, CDR2 YFSETQ. The CDR3 spans 15 residues. The V gene end was trimmed by 4 bases and the J gene end by 9 bases; junction bases not matched to a gene: 7.